The clone carrying this T cell receptor (beta chain) was picked up a small number of times. Its target is not known. The CDR3 consists of 12 residues. V was cut by 2 bases and J by 6 bases, with 8 bases left in between. CDR1 and CDR2 from the germline V gene are MNHEY and SMNVEV (reference sequence). This cohort consisted of healthy bone marrow donors. This record comes from a study of cytomegalovirus exposure and HLA in healthy donors. Notes on the study in general: Later analysis associated a missense DCLRE1C variant with TCR beta V- and J-gene trimming.

PCR employed 60 Vbeta and 13 Jbeta primers. Clones were sequenced by immunoSEQ multiplex PCR, and TCRdb holds only the in-frame ones, with some missing. The profile shows about 150,000 clones, roughly 66% of them singletons. This chain connects TRBV27 to TRBJ2-7; possible D gene TRBD2, 7 bases. Sequenced sample: PBMCs. The clonotype originates from a woman aged 18-29 years in good health and CMV-seronegative. CDR3 protein: CASSLGGAEQYF. DNA of the CDR3: TGTGCCAGCAGTTTAGGGGGGGCCGAGCAGTACTTC.